The 20 T cell receptor beta chains reported below all come from one sample, sequenced in a study of shared clonotypes between healthy human individuals. Clones were sequenced by immunoSEQ multiplex PCR, and TCRdb holds only the in-frame ones, with some missing. The sample has under 850,000 clones, over 90% seen once. CD8 cells regarded as naive lacked CD45RO, were positively chosen for CCR7, and omitted terminally differentiated effector memory CD45RA+ cells. The sequenced material came from naive CD8+ T cells sorted from blood. The receptor source for this set is a man aged 25-40 years in good health.

The rearrangement uses TRBV19 and TRBJ2-1, with D perhaps TRBD2 (6 bases). Germline V gene lookup returns CDR1 LNHDA and CDR2 SQIVND (reference sequence). Trimming shortened V by 3 bases and J by 0 bases, and 9 bases separated the two germline ends. This CDR3 comprises 15 residues. CDR3 DNA: TGTGCCAGTAGTATTAGCGGATACTCCTACAATGAGCAGTTCTTC. It is translated as CASSISGYSYNEQFF.

This rearrangement joins TRBV9 to TRBJ2-7, with a possible D match to TRBD2 (5 bases). The CDR3 length is 13 residues. V was shortened by 4 bases and J by 5 bases, with 13 bases between the two germline ends. Germline V lookup: CDR1 SGDLS, CDR2 YYNGEE. The CDR3 reads CASSPSRGNEQYF. In DNA form, the CDR3 reads TGTGCCAGCAGCCCTAGCCGGGGAAACGAGCAGTACTTC.

The rearrangement uses TRBV27 and TRBJ2-7; D is perhaps TRBD1 (6 bases). CDR1 and CDR2 (germline): MNHEY, SMNVEV (reference sequence). The CDR3 has 14 residues. V was cut by 6 bases and J by 2 bases, with 14 bases left in between. CDR3 protein: CASSPAGQTYEQYF. The CDR3 region has the DNA TGTGCCAGCAGCCCAGCTGGACAGACCTACGAGCAGTACTTC.

J is TRBJ2-5 and V is TRBV6-5, with D possibly TRBD1 on 6 matching bases. V lost 5 bases, J lost 2 bases, and 9 bases lay in between. Germline lookup yields CDR1 MNHEY and CDR2 SVGAGI. The CDR3 extends over 13 amino acids. CDR3 in DNA: TGTGCCAGCAGTGGGACAACGCAAGAGACCCAGTACTTC. It yields the protein CASSGTTQETQYF.

The chain has TRBV5-4 and TRBJ2-1, with 7 bases lining up with TRBD1. CDR1 SGHNT and CDR2 YYREEE come from the germline V gene (reference sequence). The CDR3 loop spans 15 amino acids. Trimming at V came to 3 bases and at J to 3 bases, leaving 6 bases not matched to a gene. The DNA for the CDR3 is TGTGCCAGCAGCTCCAACCGGGACAGCTACAATGAGCAGTTCTTC. As protein: CASSSNRDSYNEQFF.

The chain combines TRBV29-1 with TRBJ2-2; TRBD2 matches at 13 bases. Germline V gene lookup returns CDR1 SQVTM and CDR2 ANQGSEA. Germline trimming cut 6 bases from V and 7 bases from J; bases unmatched to any gene: 11. The CDR3 loop spans 16 amino acids. Here the CDR3 DNA reads TGCAGCGTCTTTCTGACTAGCGGGAGGAAGCGCGGGGAGCTGTTTTTT. Residues: CSVFLTSGRKRGELFF.

The chain employs TRBV9 and TRBJ2-7; TRBD1 aligns across 8 bases. CDR3 length equals 16 residues. Per the germline V gene, CDR1 is SGDLS and CDR2 is YYNGEE. The ends lost 3 bases at V and 3 bases at J; junction bases unmatched: 11. CDR3 amino acids: CASSGGRAGGFYEQYF. CDR3 nucleotides: TGTGCCAGCAGCGGGGGCAGAGCAGGGGGCTTCTACGAGCAGTACTTC. The entire variable domain, with the rest obtained from reference TRBV9 and TRBJ2-7, is as follows: DSGVTQTPKHLITATGQRVTLRCSPRSGDLSVYWYQQSLDQGLQFLIQYYNGEERAKGNILERFSAQQFPDLHSELNLSSLELGDSALYFCASSGGRAGGFYEQYFGPGTRLTVT.

Concerning this clone: In the same sample, other DNA sequences code for this CDR3. The V gene is TRBV10-3, the J gene TRBJ2-7; 11 nucleotides align to TRBD2. Trimming at V came to 3 bases and at J to 0 bases, leaving 1 base not matched to a gene. Germline assignment: CDR1 ENHRY and CDR2 SYGVKD. The CDR3 length is 15 residues. CDR3: CAISETSGSSYEQYF. CDR3 nucleotides: TGTGCCATCAGTGAAACTAGCGGGAGCTCCTACGAGCAGTACTTC.

In its sample, this clone was seen once. The chain recombines TRBV11-3 with TRBJ2-1, with 8 bases fitting TRBD1. Trimming took 4 bases from V and 4 from J; bases not matched to a gene: 6. Germline V CDR1 and CDR2: SGHNT, YENEEA. This CDR3 spans 15 amino acids. CDR3 in DNA: TGTGCCAGCAGCTCCCGGGACAGGCCTTACAATGAGCAGTTCTTC. This encodes CASSSRDRPYNEQFF.

This chain connects TRBV9 to TRBJ2-7; D could derive from TRBD1 or TRBD2 (5 bases each). The germline V and J ends were trimmed by 1 base and 3 bases, with 8 bases remaining between them. This CDR3 comprises 13 residues. The germline V gene encodes CDR1 SGDLS and CDR2 YYNGEE. The CDR3 nucleotides read TGTGCCAGCAGCGTATATGGGGGCTACGAGCAGTACTTC. Translation gives CASSVYGGYEQYF.

The chain combines TRBV15 with TRBJ1-1; no reliable D call. The CDR3 sequence is 13 residues long. Trimming took 5 bases from V and 11 from J, leaving 18 bases between them. In germline, CDR1 is LNHNV, CDR2 YYDKDF (reference sequence). The CDR3 nucleotides read TGTGCCACCAGCTCCATCTCGAAGCGAGAGGCTTTCTTT. This sequence encodes CATSSISKREAFF.

The chain recombines TRBV7-9 with TRBJ1-2; 9 nucleotides agree with TRBD1. Germline V CDR1 and CDR2: SEHNR, FQNEAQ (reference sequence). This CDR3 has 15 residues. V trimming: 1 base; J trimming: 2 bases; junction bases outside the gene matches: 2. CDR3 sequence: CASSLGTGGNYGYTF. The CDR3 coding sequence is TGTGCCAGCAGCTTAGGAACAGGGGGCAACTATGGCTACACCTTC.

V gene TRBV27 combines with J gene TRBJ1-2; perhaps TRBD1 as D (5 bases). The V end lost 2 bases, the J end lost 4 bases, and 14 bases lay between the germline ends. Germline CDR1 MNHEY, CDR2 SMNVEV (reference sequence). The CDR3 runs 15 residues. In DNA, the CDR3 is TGTGCCAGCAGTTTAGTAGGGGACCTGGGCTATGGCTACACCTTC. Protein: CASSLVGDLGYGYTF.

This sequence joins TRBV7-2 and TRBJ1-5; D gene unclear. The CDR3 runs to 16 residues. Germline CDR1 reads SGHTA; CDR2 reads FQGNSA. The V gene lost 2 bases and the J gene lost 2 bases, with 13 bases spanning the gap. In DNA, the CDR3 is TGTGCCAGCAGCTTAAGACCCCGAGGAGGCAATCAGCCCCAGCATTTT. Residues: CASSLRPRGGNQPQHF.

This clone has just one count. The chain links TRBV2 to TRBJ1-5; unclear D gene. CDR1 and CDR2 (germline): SNHLY, FYNNEI. Trimming removed 4 bases from V and 6 bases from J, with 10 bases in between. The CDR3 consists of 13 residues. The DNA of the CDR3 is TGTGCCAGCAGTGCCCTACAAAGTCAGCCCCAGCATTTT. The encoded protein is CASSALQSQPQHF.

The chain links TRBV28 to TRBJ2-7; 9 bases align to TRBD1. The V segment lost 8 bases and the J segment 0 bases; nucleotides outside the gene matches: 5. The CDR3 totals 14 residues. Germline assignment: CDR1 MDHEN and CDR2 SYDVKM. The CDR3 DNA reads TGTGCCAGCGCCCAGACAGGGGGCTCCTACGAGCAGTACTTC. It translates to CASAQTGGSYEQYF.

A note on this clone: Other nucleotide sequences from this sample produce the same CDR3. The chain has TRBV29-1 and TRBJ1-2; D call uncertain. The germline V gene has CDR1 SQVTM and CDR2 ANQGSEA. Trimming removed 3 bases at V and 1 base at J, with 15 bases between. CDR3 length equals 15 residues. For the CDR3, the DNA is TGCAGCGTTGAGGCCAGGAGCGGCATTAACTATGGCTACACCTTC. Translating gives CSVEARSGINYGYTF.

The CDR3, as DNA: TGTGCCAGCAGCTTGGACTACCCGACGGAGACCCAGTACTTC. This codes for CASSLDYPTETQYF. V usage is TRBV7-7 and J usage is TRBJ2-5; D possibly corresponds to TRBD2 (6 bases). Deletions cut 3 bases from V and 5 bases from J, with 13 bases between. The CDR3 has 14 amino acids. Germline-derived CDR1 and CDR2 are SSHAT and FNYEAQ (reference sequence). Full variable domain (outside the CDR3, taken from reference TRBV7-7 and TRBJ2-5): GAGVSQSPRYKVTKRGQDVTLRCDPISSHATLYWYQQALGQGPEFLTYFNYEAQPDKSGLPSDRFSAERPEGSISTLTIQRTEQRDSAMYRCASSLDYPTETQYFGPGTRLLVL.

The J gene is TRBJ2-7, the V gene TRBV27, with D possibly being TRBD2 (6 bases). There are 14 residues in the CDR3. Germline V gene lookup returns CDR1 MNHEY and CDR2 SMNVEV (reference sequence). Trimming left V 6 bases short and J 3 bases short, with 15 bases between. CDR3 residues: CASRPGLGNYEQYF. Here the CDR3 DNA reads TGTGCCAGCAGACCGGGACTGGGGAACTACGAGCAGTACTTC.

The chain links TRBV9 to TRBJ2-3; 11 positions match TRBD2. Trimming took 0 bases from V and 4 from J; bases not matched to a gene: 4. This CDR3 has 16 amino acids. Germline CDR1 SGDLS, CDR2 YYNGEE. Here the CDR3 DNA reads TGTGCCAGCAGCGTAGACACTAGCGGGAGATCAGATACGCAGTATTTT. It yields the protein CASSVDTSGRSDTQYF.